This TCR beta chain stems from a study of human T cells and chemical hapten exposure. Study as a whole: Variation in per-sample TCR yields came mainly from small pooled library volume differences.

This clonotype was picked up a small number of times. Time point of the sample: patch test 1, 2 weeks after DPC sensitization. Treatment in this sample: therapeutic diphenylcyclopropenone sensitization with weekly scalp DPC. TCRdb re-analysed the RACE reads in MiXCR, keeping a single row per CDR3 protein. The sample lists 180,000 or so distinct CDR3 sequences, more than 12% seen once, with 1.5% to 2% in the top ten. Trimming cost V 3 bases and J 4 bases, with 13 bases left between them. CDR1 SGHRS and CDR2 YFSETQ come from the germline V gene. CDR3 length: 15 amino acids. The receptor's source is a woman aged 25 to 39 with alopecia areata. Some clones in this sample may be carry-over from other donors' samples. The sequences come from whole blood, collected in connection with sensitization to the hapten diphenylcyclopropenone (DPC). The chain employs TRBV5-1 and TRBJ2-2, with D unclear. As DNA, the CDR3 is TGCGCCAGCAGCTATTTCAGGTCGGGCACCGGGGAGCTGTTTTTT. It specifies CASSYFRSGTGELFF.